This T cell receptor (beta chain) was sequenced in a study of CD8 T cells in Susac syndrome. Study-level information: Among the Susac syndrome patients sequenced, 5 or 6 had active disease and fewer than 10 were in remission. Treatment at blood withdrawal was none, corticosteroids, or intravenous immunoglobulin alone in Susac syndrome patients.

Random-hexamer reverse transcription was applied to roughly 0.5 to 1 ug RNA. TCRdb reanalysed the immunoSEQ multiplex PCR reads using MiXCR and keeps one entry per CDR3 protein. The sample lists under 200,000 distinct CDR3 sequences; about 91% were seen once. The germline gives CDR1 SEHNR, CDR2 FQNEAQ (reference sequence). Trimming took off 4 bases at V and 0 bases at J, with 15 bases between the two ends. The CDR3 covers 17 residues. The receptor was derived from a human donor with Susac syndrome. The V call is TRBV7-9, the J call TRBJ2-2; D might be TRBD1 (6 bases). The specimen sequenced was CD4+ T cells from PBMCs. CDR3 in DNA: TGTGCCAGCAGCTCTCCCAGGGGTCGCTCGAACACCGGGGAGCTGTTTTTT. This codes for CASSSPRGRSNTGELFF.